Listed here are 5 T cell receptor beta chains from one sample, sequenced in a study of blood T cell repertoires in COVID-19. The protocol was immunoSEQ multiplex PCR, while the TCRdb copy is restricted to in-frame clones and leaves out a portion. In the table there are about 150,000 clones, over 90% of which are singletons. Sequencing was carried out using peripheral blood. The receptors here all came from a man aged 50 to 60 with acute or convalescent COVID-19.

The rearrangement uses TRBV7-2 and TRBJ2-1; perhaps TRBD1 as D (5 bases). CDR3 length: 13 residues. Between the trimmed V and J ends, which lost 4 bases and 10 bases, there was a span of 14 bases. The germline V gene encodes CDR1 SGHTA and CDR2 FQGNSA. The CDR3 reads CASSWGSQGEQFF. The CDR3 DNA sequence: TGTGCCAGCAGCTGGGGATCCCAGGGCGAGCAGTTCTTC.

The chain is built from TRBV19 and TRBJ2-2; D perhaps matches TRBD2 (6 bases). Looked up from germline, CDR1 is LNHDA and CDR2 is SQIVND (reference sequence). CDR3 length equals 13 residues. The V and J ends lost 6 bases and 2 bases respectively, with 7 bases between them. CDR3: CASRGLNTGELFF. CDR3 bases: TGTGCCAGTAGGGGACTCAACACCGGGGAGCTGTTTTTT. Drawing the rest from reference TRBV19 and TRBJ2-2, the complete variable domain is DGGITQSPKYLFRKEGQNVTLSCEQNLNHDAMYWYRQDPGQGLRLIYYSQIVNDFQKGDIAEGYSVSREKKESFPLTVTSAQKNPTAFYLCASRGLNTGELFFGEGSRLTVL.

The chain uses TRBV18 and TRBJ2-7, with 11 positions matching TRBD2. CDR1 KGHSH and CDR2 LQKENI come from the germline V gene. This CDR3 is built from 16 residues. Losses at the gene ends were 10 bases for V and 0 bases for J; bases not matched to a gene: 11. CDR3 in amino acids: CATSPGTSGSSYEQYF. The CDR3 DNA follows: TGTGCCACTTCCCCCGGGACTAGCGGAAGCTCCTACGAGCAGTACTTC.

The chain links TRBV7-3 to TRBJ2-1, with 8 bases aligning to TRBD1. The CDR3 is 15 amino acids. J was trimmed by 3 bases and V by 4 bases; bases with no gene match: 5. From germline, CDR1 is SGHTA and CDR2 FQGTGA. In nucleotides, the CDR3 is TGTGCCAGCAGCTCCCAGGGGGCGGACTACAATGAGCAGTTCTTC. This gives the protein CASSSQGADYNEQFF.

The chain couples TRBV7-2 to TRBJ1-1; possible D gene TRBD1, 6 bases. With 5 bases removed from V and 5 bases from J, the gap between germline ends came to 21 bases. The CDR3 has 16 residues. Germline assignment: CDR1 SGHTA and CDR2 FQGNSA. DNA for the CDR3: TGTGCCAGCAGCGCCCGACAGGTCCTTGAATTGACTGAAGCTTTCTTT. Translating it yields CASSARQVLELTEAFF.